A selection of T cell receptor beta chains follows, all from one sample in a study of T cells after yellow fever vaccination. MiXCR was run by TCRdb on the 5' RACE reads, yielding one entry per CDR3 protein. The repertoire holds some 120,000 distinct CDR3 sequences, with around 7.7% as singletons. The source material was CD4+ T cells sorted from PBMCs, sampled more than 8 days after the first yellow fever vaccination. The receptor set was obtained from a man younger than 30 who received the YFV17D yellow fever vaccine. CDR3s leave out the opening cysteine and the closing phenylalanine or tryptophan. Fields, in order: CDR3 length, V gene, J gene, CDR3 protein.

CDR3 length: 11
V gene: TRBV7-2
J gene: TRBJ2-5
CDR3 protein: ASSPPPQETQY

CDR3 length: 11
V gene: TRBV12-3/TRBV12-4
J gene: TRBJ1-1
CDR3 protein: ASSPQGGTEAF

CDR3 length: 13
V gene: TRBV9
J gene: TRBJ2-3
CDR3 protein: ASSVRGGGTDTQY

CDR3 length: 14
V gene: TRBV7-2
J gene: TRBJ2-1
CDR3 protein: ASSLLGLTTYNEQF

CDR3 length: 12
V gene: TRBV9
J gene: TRBJ2-5
CDR3 protein: ASSAPTLSVAQY

CDR3 length: 15
V gene: TRBV4-3
J gene: TRBJ2-2
CDR3 protein: ASSQDRQGYTGGELF

CDR3 length: 12
V gene: TRBV10-1
J gene: TRBJ2-1
CDR3 protein: ASSDSGSYNEQF

CDR3 length: 14
V gene: TRBV7-2
J gene: TRBJ1-6
CDR3 protein: ASSLVVQGGNSPLH

CDR3 length: 13
V gene: TRBV5-1
J gene: TRBJ2-2
CDR3 protein: ASSFTAGETGELF

CDR3 length: 16
V gene: TRBV5-1
J gene: TRBJ2-2
CDR3 protein: ASSLADMGRRNTGELF

CDR3 length: 11
V gene: TRBV18
J gene: TRBJ1-4
CDR3 protein: ASSQDPGEKLF

CDR3 length: 11
V gene: TRBV12-3/TRBV12-4
J gene: TRBJ2-5
CDR3 protein: ASSFSGEETQY

CDR3 length: 12
V gene: TRBV9
J gene: TRBJ2-7
CDR3 protein: ASSFSSSSYEQY

CDR3 length: 16
V gene: TRBV4-2
J gene: TRBJ2-3
CDR3 protein: ASSQELAGGLRTDTQY

CDR3 length: 17
V gene: TRBV21-1
J gene: TRBJ1-5
CDR3 protein: ARESRWGEFVRPNQPQH

CDR3 length: 15
V gene: TRBV4-3
J gene: TRBJ2-1
CDR3 protein: ASSQDAWAGGYNEQF

CDR3 length: 13
V gene: TRBV27
J gene: TRBJ1-1
CDR3 protein: ASSPRAGGNTEAF

CDR3 length: 10
V gene: TRBV5-6
J gene: TRBJ1-1
CDR3 protein: ASSFLGREAF

CDR3 length: 14
V gene: TRBV20-1
J gene: TRBJ2-5
CDR3 protein: SARLRQGSAQETQY

CDR3 length: 9
V gene: TRBV5-1
J gene: TRBJ2-1
CDR3 protein: ASSFTGRQF

CDR3 length: 11
V gene: TRBV7-2
J gene: TRBJ2-3
CDR3 protein: ANVAGGTNTQY

CDR3 length: 15
V gene: TRBV7-2
J gene: TRBJ2-1
CDR3 protein: ASSPFLLTSGGNEQF

CDR3 length: 13
V gene: TRBV5-1
J gene: TRBJ1-1
CDR3 protein: ASGFRGGDNTEAF

CDR3 length: 13
V gene: TRBV7-3
J gene: TRBJ2-3
CDR3 protein: ASSPSGSGGDTQY

CDR3 length: 14
V gene: TRBV5-4
J gene: TRBJ2-3
CDR3 protein: ASSGVRGGNTDTQY

CDR3 length: 13
V gene: TRBV4-3
J gene: TRBJ1-1
CDR3 protein: ASSHPGTPNTEAF

CDR3 length: 14
V gene: TRBV25-1
J gene: TRBJ1-1
CDR3 protein: ASSELGADKNTEAF

CDR3 length: 12
V gene: TRBV5-1
J gene: TRBJ1-4
CDR3 protein: ASSLEGPGEKLF

CDR3 length: 13
V gene: TRBV10-3
J gene: TRBJ2-1
CDR3 protein: AISGGLAAYNEQF

CDR3 length: 9
V gene: TRBV20-1
J gene: TRBJ2-7
CDR3 protein: SGGLGGEQY

CDR3 length: 13
V gene: TRBV7-2
J gene: TRBJ2-7
CDR3 protein: ASSLRGGQTYEQY

CDR3 length: 11
V gene: TRBV6-2/TRBV6-3
J gene: TRBJ2-1
CDR3 protein: ASKRSGNNEQF

CDR3 length: 14
V gene: TRBV11-2
J gene: TRBJ2-3
CDR3 protein: ASSFGTSGGPDTQY

CDR3 length: 14
V gene: TRBV5-5
J gene: TRBJ2-5
CDR3 protein: ASSPGPGAGGETQY

CDR3 length: 12
V gene: TRBV29-1
J gene: TRBJ2-3
CDR3 protein: SGKDSLGTDTQY

CDR3 length: 12
V gene: TRBV7-9
J gene: TRBJ2-2
CDR3 protein: ASSTGQETGELF

CDR3 length: 13
V gene: TRBV24-1
J gene: TRBJ2-2
CDR3 protein: ATGAFDGNTGELF

CDR3 length: 13
V gene: TRBV5-1
J gene: TRBJ2-5
CDR3 protein: ASTSGGSRGETQY

CDR3 length: 10
V gene: TRBV2
J gene: TRBJ2-5
CDR3 protein: ASRNAQETQY

CDR3 length: 13
V gene: TRBV18
J gene: TRBJ1-1
CDR3 protein: ASSPQQGANTEAF

CDR3 length: 12
V gene: TRBV4-2
J gene: TRBJ1-1
CDR3 protein: ASSRGLLGTEAF

CDR3 length: 12
V gene: TRBV4-3
J gene: TRBJ2-1
CDR3 protein: ASSQDGGYNEQF

CDR3 length: 12
V gene: TRBV9
J gene: TRBJ2-7
CDR3 protein: ASSEGLAVYEQY

CDR3 length: 11
V gene: TRBV10-2
J gene: TRBJ1-5
CDR3 protein: ASSPERDQPQH

CDR3 length: 16
V gene: TRBV14
J gene: TRBJ1-1
CDR3 protein: ASSQYGYIGVDNTEAF

CDR3 length: 10
V gene: TRBV11-3
J gene: TRBJ2-5
CDR3 protein: ASSLNQETQY

CDR3 length: 12
V gene: TRBV6-5
J gene: TRBJ1-3
CDR3 protein: ASSLGPGRSTIY

CDR3 length: 12
V gene: TRBV12-3/TRBV12-4
J gene: TRBJ2-1
CDR3 protein: ASSSSGGGNEQF

CDR3 length: 11
V gene: TRBV2
J gene: TRBJ2-1
CDR3 protein: ASSGTGGGEQF

CDR3 length: 13
V gene: TRBV20-1
J gene: TRBJ1-6
CDR3 protein: SARGGSSYNSPLH

CDR3 length: 12
V gene: TRBV7-7
J gene: TRBJ2-3
CDR3 protein: ASSLEATTDTQY

CDR3 length: 13
V gene: TRBV7-9
J gene: TRBJ2-2
CDR3 protein: ASSPPREYTGELF